This T cell receptor beta chain was sequenced for a study of chemoradiotherapy in HPV16-positive cancers. Study overall: Two HPV16-positive patients' cells yielded candidate HPV-specific clones and common motifs.

TCRdb keeps only in-frame clones here, not all; method: immunoSEQ multiplex PCR. The table has under 15,000 clones, approximately 80% seen once. This CDR3 is 16 amino acids long. Germline CDR1 reads SGDLS; CDR2 reads YYNGEE. V was pared by 2 bases and J by 0 bases, with 13 bases between. This clonotype was obtained from a human donor with HPV-associated anogenital cancer. Sampling took place from a patient who underwent chemoradiotherapy. The genes are TRBV9 and TRBJ2-3, with a weak D call TRBD2 (7 bases). This CDR3 is CASSVGGATSTDTQYF. Here the CDR3 DNA reads TGTGCCAGCAGCGTTGGGGGGGCGACTAGCACAGATACGCAGTATTTT.